These 9 T cell receptor beta chains were all obtained from the same sample, sequenced in a study of blood T cell repertoires in COVID-19. Repertoires were generated with immunoSEQ multiplex PCR, while TCRdb's copy carries only in-frame clones and drops some. The sample comprises fewer than 150,000 clones, around nine tenths of which are singletons, and roughly 4% rests with the top ten. The sequenced sample was peripheral blood. The receptor set was obtained from a woman in her 40s with acute or convalescent COVID-19.

In this sample, this clone turned up once. This sequence joins TRBV28 and TRBJ1-6; the match to TRBD1 covers 9 bases. The length of the CDR3 is 18 residues. CDR1 is MDHEN, CDR2 SYDVKM, per germline. The V and J ends lost 3 bases and 9 bases, in that order; junction bases with no gene match: 15. The CDR3 loop is CASSFLKPQGASVSPLHF. The CDR3 nucleotides are TGTGCCAGCAGTTTTTTGAAACCACAGGGGGCGTCAGTTTCACCCCTCCACTTT.

This clone was seen once. This chain connects TRBV18 to TRBJ1-2; 9 bases fit TRBD1. The V gene end was trimmed by 5 bases and the J gene end by 6 bases; junction bases not matched to a gene: 4. Germline CDR1 reads KGHSH; CDR2 reads LQKENI. The CDR3 is 13 residues long. This chain's CDR3 is CASSLQGAHGYTF. The CDR3 region has the DNA TGTGCCAGCTCATTACAGGGGGCGCATGGCTACACCTTC.

The chain carries TRBV5-1 and TRBJ2-7; TRBD2 is a possible D gene (6 bases). The CDR3 totals 14 residues. V dropped 4 bases and J dropped 5 bases, with 16 bases sitting between them. Germline V gives CDR1 SGHRS, CDR2 YFSETQ. In DNA, the CDR3 is TGCGCCAGCAGCCTCCTCGTTGGAGGGCACGAGCAGTACTTC. Its protein product is CASSLLVGGHEQYF.

This chain connects TRBV7-9 to TRBJ1-4, with 7 bases matching TRBD1. The CDR3 contains 15 residues. The germline gives CDR1 SEHNR, CDR2 FQNEAQ (reference sequence). J gave up 7 bases and V 1 base, and 6 bases lay outside the gene matches. This CDR3 reads CASSLVDRDGEKLFF. Here the CDR3 DNA reads TGTGCCAGCAGCTTAGTCGACAGGGACGGTGAAAAACTGTTTTTT.

The V call is TRBV6-2 or TRBV6-3, the J call TRBJ2-7, with 9 bases lining up with TRBD2. CDR3 length: 16 residues. After removal of 3 bases from V and 3 bases from J, the junction contained 9 bases not matched to a gene. From germline, CDR1 is MNHEY and CDR2 SVGEGT. In DNA, the CDR3 is TGTGCCAGCAGTTATGGTCTAGCGGGGACCTACTACGAGCAGTACTTC. It yields the protein CASSYGLAGTYYEQYF.

This chain joins TRBV9 and TRBJ2-5, with 7 bases that match TRBD1. CDR1 and CDR2 (germline): SGDLS, YYNGEE. J was trimmed by 2 bases and V by 0 bases; bases with no gene match: 4. The length of the CDR3 is 15 residues. CDR3 nucleotides: TGTGCCAGCAGCGTAGGGGACAGACTACAAGAGACCCAGTACTTC. Translated: CASSVGDRLQETQYF.

This sequence joins TRBV19 and TRBJ2-7; 8 nucleotides line up with TRBD2. This CDR3 has 12 residues. Germline V gene lookup returns CDR1 LNHDA and CDR2 SQIVND (reference sequence). V lost 4 bases to trimming and J lost 5 bases; unmatched junction nucleotides: 1. The CDR3 protein is CASSNSGNEQYF. CDR3 bases: TGTGCCAGTAGTAATAGCGGGAACGAGCAGTACTTC.

V is TRBV10-3 and J is TRBJ2-5; TRBD2 matches at 10 bases. Germline values: CDR1 ENHRY, CDR2 SYGVKD. V trimming: 0 bases; J trimming: 5 bases; junction bases outside the gene matches: 9. The CDR3 runs to 17 residues. CDR3: CAISESVAGGGRETQYF. CDR3 nucleotide sequence: TGTGCCATCAGTGAGTCGGTAGCGGGAGGAGGACGGGAGACCCAGTACTTC.

V and J are TRBV18 and TRBJ1-5; 8 positions agree with TRBD1. With 3 bases clipped from V and 7 bases from J, the junction kept 8 bases outside the gene matches. The CDR3 runs 15 residues. Germline CDR1 KGHSH, CDR2 LQKENI. The CDR3 protein is CASSPTGEQRQPQHF. CDR3 in DNA: TGTGCCAGCTCACCGACAGGGGAGCAACGGCAGCCCCAGCATTTT.